Listed here is a single T cell receptor (beta chain). The target antigen is unknown. The sample belongs to a study of shared clonotypes between healthy human individuals. Whole-study findings and limits: Clonotypes not shared had lower generation probabilities than those common to all four donors. A handful of donors showed sharing of approximately 5% of naive CD4 clonotypes.

Germline V gene lookup returns CDR1 KGHSH and CDR2 LQKENI. This CDR3 contains 14 residues. V was shortened by 0 bases and J by 3 bases, with 9 bases between the two germline ends. CD4+ cells underwent separation, giving CD45RA+ naive and CD45RA-negative memory subsets. TCRdb's table, derived via immunoSEQ multiplex PCR, lists solely in-frame clones and lacks some. This sample has about 2.3 million clones; 85% to 95% occur once, and the top ten carry about 0.39%. What was sequenced was naive CD4+ T cells from PBMCs. Subset specified: CD45RA+ positively selected. The TCR originated in a man younger than 35 in good health. Some clones in this sample may be carry-over from other donors' samples. This rearrangement joins TRBV18 to TRBJ2-7; no definite D call. The CDR3 bases are TGTGCCAGCTCACCACCGAACAGAGACTACGAGCAGTACTTC. This translates into CASSPPNRDYEQYF.